The next 18 T cell receptor beta chains were all read from a single sample in a study of T cell changes during pregnancy in multiple sclerosis. Only in-frame clones appear in the TCRdb table, and some are missing; sequencing was by immunoSEQ multiplex PCR. The table lists 65,000 to 85,000 clones, around 94% of them singletons. Material: peripheral blood, obtained in the second trimester of pregnancy. The receptors were sampled from a female donor in good health, enrolled as a control in a pregnancy study.

V is TRBV5-1 and J is TRBJ2-5; TRBD2 matches at 16 bases. The CDR3 has 16 amino acids. V was pared by 4 bases and J by 5 bases, with 5 bases of the junction left unmatched. Germline V gene sequence: CDR1 SGHRS, CDR2 YFSETQ. CDR3 amino acids: CASSQGLAGGTETQYF. The CDR3 DNA sequence: TGCGCCAGCAGCCAGGGACTAGCGGGAGGGACGGAGACCCAGTACTTC. The complete variable domain, with remaining parts taken from reference TRBV5-1 and TRBJ2-5, reads KAGVTQTPRYLIKTRGQQVTLSCSPISGHRSVSWYQQTPGQGLQFLFEYFSETQRNKGNFPGRFSGRQFSNSRSEMNVSTLELGDSALYLCASSQGLAGGTETQYFGPGTRLLVL.

The chain couples TRBV7-9 to TRBJ2-7, with TRBD2 matching over 8 bases. V lost 0 bases and J lost 2; bases outside the gene matches: 3. The CDR3 runs 15 residues. CDR1 SEHNR and CDR2 FQNEAQ come from the germline V gene (reference sequence). For the CDR3, the DNA is TGTGCCAGCAGCTTAGCGGCGGGAGGCCCCTACGAGCAGTACTTC. Translating it yields CASSLAAGGPYEQYF.

The chain employs TRBV4-2 and TRBJ1-2, with D perhaps TRBD1 (5 bases). This CDR3 comprises 16 residues. The V end was cut by 0 bases, the J end by 0 bases, with 11 bases between. Germline CDR1 LGHNA, CDR2 YNFKEQ. The CDR3 sequence: CASSQDEGHTNYGYTF. CDR3 coding DNA: TGTGCCAGCAGCCAAGATGAAGGACACACTAACTATGGCTACACCTTC.

This clone was picked up one time. V and J are TRBV6-5 and TRBJ2-7; D unresolved. Trimming removed 3 bases from V and 0 bases from J, with 15 bases in between. CDR3 length: 16 amino acids. CDR1 and CDR2 from the germline V gene are MNHEY and SVGAGI. DNA of the CDR3: TGTGCCAGCAGTTATGGTGTAAAGGCTAGCTCCTACGAGCAGTACTTC. Translation gives CASSYGVKASSYEQYF.

This rearrangement joins TRBV5-1 to TRBJ2-1, with no clear D. Looked up from germline, CDR1 is SGHRS and CDR2 is YFSETQ. The CDR3 covers 15 residues. Trimming pared 0 bases from V and 6 bases from J, leaving 13 bases between. The CDR3 loop is CASSLEGPGANEQFF. Here the CDR3 DNA reads TGCGCCAGCAGCTTGGAAGGTCCAGGTGCCAATGAGCAGTTCTTC.

The rearrangement joins TRBV28 to TRBJ2-7, with D unclear. This CDR3 spans 12 amino acids. V lost 4 bases, J lost 3 bases, and 7 bases lay in between. The germline CDR1 and CDR2 sequences are MDHEN and SYDVKM. The CDR3 bases are TGTGCCAGCAGTTCCTCTAGCTACGAGCAGTACTTC. The encoded protein is CASSSSSYEQYF.

V and J are TRBV5-1 and TRBJ2-5; 11 nucleotides align to TRBD1. CDR3 length: 15 amino acids. The germline V gene has CDR1 SGHRS and CDR2 YFSETQ. V trimming: 0 bases; J trimming: 5 bases; junction bases outside the gene matches: 3. The CDR3 region is CASSLGTGGRETQYF. CDR3 in DNA: TGCGCCAGCAGCTTGGGGACAGGGGGCCGGGAGACCCAGTACTTC.

This clone was counted once. The chain couples TRBV5-1 to TRBJ2-5, with D possibly being TRBD2 (6 bases). The last part of the DNA fits TRBJ2-7 better; the J call may be wrong. The length of the CDR3 is 14 residues. Germline V gene data show CDR1 as SGHRS and CDR2 as YFSETQ. Written as DNA, the CDR3 is TGCGCCAGCAGCTTCGGACTAAACTCCTACGAGCAGTACTTC. As protein: CASSFGLNSYEQYF.

This sequence joins TRBV6-5 and TRBJ2-1, with TRBD2 identical over 7 bases. The germline gives CDR1 MNHEY, CDR2 SVGAGI. This CDR3 has 15 residues. J lost 3 bases, V lost 6 bases, and 8 bases had no gene match. DNA of the CDR3: TGTGCCAGCAGCCACGGGACTAAAAACTACAATGAGCAGTTCTTC. Encoded protein: CASSHGTKNYNEQFF.

V usage is TRBV5-1 and J usage is TRBJ2-7, with a tentative D call TRBD1 (6 bases). This CDR3 has 15 amino acids. From germline, CDR1 is SGHRS and CDR2 YFSETQ. Trimming stripped 0 bases from V and 5 bases from J, with 15 bases between. This CDR3 reads CASSLGHRDENEQYF. The DNA for the CDR3 is TGCGCCAGCAGCTTGGGGCACAGGGACGAGAACGAGCAGTACTTC.

The V gene is TRBV29-1, the J gene TRBJ1-1; weak D call: TRBD1 (5 bases). The CDR3 spans 11 residues. Germline V gene data show CDR1 as SQVTM and CDR2 as ANQGSEA. V was cut by 7 bases and J by 3 bases, with 9 bases left in between. For the CDR3, the DNA is TGCAGCGCACTGACAGACACTGAAGCTTTCTTT. Residues: CSALTDTEAFF.

This clone appeared once. The chain has TRBV28 and TRBJ2-5, with TRBD2 as a possible D gene (6 bases). CDR3 length: 16 residues. Trimming took off 6 bases at V and 1 base at J, with 18 bases between the two ends. CDR1 is MDHEN, CDR2 SYDVKM, per germline. This CDR3 is CASSPRNSGFQETQYF. The CDR3, as DNA: TGTGCCAGCAGCCCGCGGAATAGCGGATTCCAAGAGACCCAGTACTTC.

V and J are TRBV7-2 and TRBJ2-1, with 7 bases lining up with TRBD1. Germline CDR1 and CDR2: SGHTA and FQGNSA. J lost 4 bases, V lost 1 base, and 10 bases had no gene match. The CDR3 is made up of 17 amino acids. DNA of the CDR3: TGTGCCAGCAGCTTAGAAGTTTGGGCAGGGGGTTACAATGAGCAGTTCTTC. Its translation is CASSLEVWAGGYNEQFF.

The rearrangement links TRBV6-5 to TRBJ2-1, with D tentatively TRBD1 (6 bases). The CDR3 consists of 14 residues. Trimming removed 0 bases from V and 10 bases from J, with 13 bases in between. Germline-derived CDR1 and CDR2 are MNHEY and SVGAGI. CDR3 DNA sequence: TGTGCCAGCAGTTACTCGCAGGGGAACGGCGAGCAGTTCTTC. It is translated as CASSYSQGNGEQFF.

The V gene is TRBV28, the J gene TRBJ2-1; D perhaps matches TRBD2 (6 bases). Germline V lookup: CDR1 MDHEN, CDR2 SYDVKM. V shed 7 bases and J shed 7 bases, with 20 bases lying between them. The CDR3 extends over 15 amino acids. CDR3 in DNA: TGTGCCAGCACCCCGTGGGCGGGTGGAGGGAATGAGCAGTTCTTC. Translating it yields CASTPWAGGGNEQFF.

This chain uses TRBV4-1 with TRBJ2-2, with 9 bases matching TRBD2. CDR3 length: 15 amino acids. Per the germline V gene, CDR1 is MGHRA and CDR2 is YSYEKL. With V trimmed by 4 bases and J by 3 bases, 3 bases remained unmatched. The CDR3 spells CASSPLAGDTGELFF. CDR3 nucleotide sequence: TGCGCCAGCAGCCCGTTAGCGGGAGACACCGGGGAGCTGTTTTTT.

The chain recombines TRBV21-1 with TRBJ2-7; the table's D call, TRBD2, has no DNA check behind it. TRBV21-1 is reported as a pseudogene. The CDR3 runs 15 residues. The CDR3 DNA reads as TGTGCCAGCAGCAAAGCGAGGGGACTGCTCTACGAGCAGTACTTC. Amino acid sequence: CASSKARGLLYEQYF.

The rearrangement links TRBV5-1 to TRBJ2-3; 11 bases line up with TRBD2. V was clipped by 1 base and J by 1 base; unmatched bases: 8. The CDR3 totals 18 residues. CDR1 SGHRS and CDR2 YFSETQ come from the germline V gene. DNA for the CDR3: TGCGCCAGCAGCTTGACTAGCGGGAGCGTCGTGGGCACAGATACGCAGTATTTT. This gives the protein CASSLTSGSVVGTDTQYF.